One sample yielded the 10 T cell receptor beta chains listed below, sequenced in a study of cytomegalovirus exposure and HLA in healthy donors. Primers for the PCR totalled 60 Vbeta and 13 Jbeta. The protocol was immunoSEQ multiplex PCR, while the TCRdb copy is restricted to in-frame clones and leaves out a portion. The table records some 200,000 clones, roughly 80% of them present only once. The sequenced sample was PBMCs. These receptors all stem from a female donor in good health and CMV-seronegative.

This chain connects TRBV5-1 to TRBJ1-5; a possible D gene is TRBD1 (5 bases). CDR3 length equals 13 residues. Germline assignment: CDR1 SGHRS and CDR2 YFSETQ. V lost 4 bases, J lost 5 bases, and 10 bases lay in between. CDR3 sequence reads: CASSQTGDQPQHF. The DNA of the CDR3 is TGCGCCAGCAGCCAAACGGGGGATCAGCCCCAGCATTTT.

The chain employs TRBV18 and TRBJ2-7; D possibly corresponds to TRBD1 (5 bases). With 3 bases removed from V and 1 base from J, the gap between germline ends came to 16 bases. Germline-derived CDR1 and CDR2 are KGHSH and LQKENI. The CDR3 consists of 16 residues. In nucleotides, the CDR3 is TGTGCCAGCTCACCTAACTGGGGCGCGAATTCCTACGAGCAGTACTTC. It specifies CASSPNWGANSYEQYF.

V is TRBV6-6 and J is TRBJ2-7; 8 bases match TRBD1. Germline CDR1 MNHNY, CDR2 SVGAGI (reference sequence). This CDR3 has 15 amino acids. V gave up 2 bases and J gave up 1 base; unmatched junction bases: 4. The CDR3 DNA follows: TGTGCCAGCAGTTACCAAGGACAGGGATCCTACGAGCAGTACTTC. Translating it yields CASSYQGQGSYEQYF.

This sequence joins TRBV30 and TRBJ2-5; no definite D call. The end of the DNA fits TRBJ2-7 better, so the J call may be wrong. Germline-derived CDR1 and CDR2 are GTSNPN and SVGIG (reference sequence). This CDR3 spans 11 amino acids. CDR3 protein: CAWANSYEQYF. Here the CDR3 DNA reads TGTGCCTGGGCCAACTCCTACGAGCAGTACTTC.

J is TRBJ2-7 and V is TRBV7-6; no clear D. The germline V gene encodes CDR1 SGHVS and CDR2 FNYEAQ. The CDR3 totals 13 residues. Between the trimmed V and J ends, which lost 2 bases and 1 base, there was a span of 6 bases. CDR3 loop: CASSLSSSYEQYF. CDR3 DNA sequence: TGTGCCAGCAGCTTATCTAGTTCCTACGAGCAGTACTTC. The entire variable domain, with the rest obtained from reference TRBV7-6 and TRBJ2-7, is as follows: GAGVSQSPRYKVTKRGQDVALRCDPISGHVSLYWYRQALGQGPEFLTYFNYEAQQDKSGLPNDRFSAERPEGSISTLTIQRTEQRDSAMYRCASSLSSSYEQYFGPGTRLTVT.

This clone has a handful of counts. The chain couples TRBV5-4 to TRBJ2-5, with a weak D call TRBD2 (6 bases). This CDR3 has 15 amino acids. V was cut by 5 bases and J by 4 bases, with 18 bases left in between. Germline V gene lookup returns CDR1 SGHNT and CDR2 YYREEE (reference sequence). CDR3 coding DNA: TGTGCCAGCAGTACACACCGGGACTTAGGAGAGACCCAGTACTTC. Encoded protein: CASSTHRDLGETQYF.

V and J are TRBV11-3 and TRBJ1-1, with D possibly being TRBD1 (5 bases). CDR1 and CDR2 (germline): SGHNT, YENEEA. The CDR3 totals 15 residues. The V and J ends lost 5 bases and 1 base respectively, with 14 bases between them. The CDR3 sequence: CASSPVGGTNTEAFF. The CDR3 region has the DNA TGTGCCAGCAGCCCGGTGGGGGGTACGAACACTGAAGCTTTCTTT.

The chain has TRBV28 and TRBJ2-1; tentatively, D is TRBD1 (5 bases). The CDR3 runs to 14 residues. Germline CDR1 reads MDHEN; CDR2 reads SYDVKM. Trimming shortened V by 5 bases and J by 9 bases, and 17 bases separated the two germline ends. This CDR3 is CASSPTLLGVEQFF. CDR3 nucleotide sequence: TGTGCCAGCAGTCCGACCCTCCTAGGGGTTGAGCAGTTCTTC. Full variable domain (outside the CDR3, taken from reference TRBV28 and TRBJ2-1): DVKVTQSSRYLVKRTGEKVFLECVQDMDHENMFWYRQDPGLGLRLIYFSYDVKMKEKGDIPEGYSVSREKKERFSLILESASTNQTSMYLCASSPTLLGVEQFFGPGTRLTVL.

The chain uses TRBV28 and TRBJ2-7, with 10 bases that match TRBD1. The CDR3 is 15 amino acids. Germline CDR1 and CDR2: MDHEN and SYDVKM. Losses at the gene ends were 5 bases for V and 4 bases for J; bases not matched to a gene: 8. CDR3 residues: CASSERQGAGYEQYF. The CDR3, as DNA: TGTGCCAGCAGTGAGCGACAGGGGGCTGGGTACGAGCAGTACTTC. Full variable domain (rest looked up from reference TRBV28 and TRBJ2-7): DVKVTQSSRYLVKRTGEKVFLECVQDMDHENMFWYRQDPGLGLRLIYFSYDVKMKEKGDIPEGYSVSREKKERFSLILESASTNQTSMYLCASSERQGAGYEQYFGPGTRLTVT.

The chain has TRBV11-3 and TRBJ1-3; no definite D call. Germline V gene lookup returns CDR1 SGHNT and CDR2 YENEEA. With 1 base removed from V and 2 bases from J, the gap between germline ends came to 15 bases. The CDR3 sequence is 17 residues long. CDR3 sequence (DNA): TGTGCCAGCAGCTTAGCGGTCCGACACTCGCCTGGAAACACCATATATTTT. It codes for CASSLAVRHSPGNTIYF.